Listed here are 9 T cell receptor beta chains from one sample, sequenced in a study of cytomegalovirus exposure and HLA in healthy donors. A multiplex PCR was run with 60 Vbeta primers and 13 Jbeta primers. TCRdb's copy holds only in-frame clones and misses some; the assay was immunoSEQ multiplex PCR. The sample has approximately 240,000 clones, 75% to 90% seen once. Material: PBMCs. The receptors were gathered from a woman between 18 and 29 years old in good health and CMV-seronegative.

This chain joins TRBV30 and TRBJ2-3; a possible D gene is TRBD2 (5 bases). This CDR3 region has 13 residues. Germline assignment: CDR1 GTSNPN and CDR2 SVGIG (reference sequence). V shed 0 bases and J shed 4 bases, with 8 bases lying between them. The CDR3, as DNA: TGTGCCTGGAGTGTACGGCGGGCAGATACGCAGTATTTT. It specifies CAWSVRRADTQYF.

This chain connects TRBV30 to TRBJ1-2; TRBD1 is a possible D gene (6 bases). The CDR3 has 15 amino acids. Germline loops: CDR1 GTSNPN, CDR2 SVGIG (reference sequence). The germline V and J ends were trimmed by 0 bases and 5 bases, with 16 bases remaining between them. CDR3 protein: CAWSVQGRPVYGYTF. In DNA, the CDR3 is TGTGCCTGGAGTGTGCAGGGGCGCCCGGTTTATGGCTACACCTTC.

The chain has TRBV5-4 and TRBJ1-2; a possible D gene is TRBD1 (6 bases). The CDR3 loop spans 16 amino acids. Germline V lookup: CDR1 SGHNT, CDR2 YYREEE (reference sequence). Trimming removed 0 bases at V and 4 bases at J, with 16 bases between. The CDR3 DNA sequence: TGTGCCAGCAGCTTGGAAGACAGGCGTGGTCCCTATGGCTACACCTTC. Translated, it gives CASSLEDRRGPYGYTF.

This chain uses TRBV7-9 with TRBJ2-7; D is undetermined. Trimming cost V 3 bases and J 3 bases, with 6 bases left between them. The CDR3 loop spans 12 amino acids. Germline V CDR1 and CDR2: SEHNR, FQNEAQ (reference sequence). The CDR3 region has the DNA TGTGCCAGCAGCTTGAGCCTCTACGAGCAGTACTTC. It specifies CASSLSLYEQYF.

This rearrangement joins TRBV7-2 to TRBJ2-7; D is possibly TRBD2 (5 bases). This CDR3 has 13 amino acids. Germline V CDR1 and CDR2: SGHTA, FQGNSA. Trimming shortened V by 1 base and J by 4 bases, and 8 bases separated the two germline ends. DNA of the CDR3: TGTGCCAGCAGCTTAGTGACGGGATACGAGCAGTACTTC. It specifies CASSLVTGYEQYF.

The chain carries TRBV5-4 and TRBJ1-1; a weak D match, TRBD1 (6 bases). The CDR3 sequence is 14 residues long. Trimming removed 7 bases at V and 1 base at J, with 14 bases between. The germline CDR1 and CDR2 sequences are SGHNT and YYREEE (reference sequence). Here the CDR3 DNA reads TGTGCCAGCCAAGCTTGGGACAAGAACACTGAAGCTTTCTTT. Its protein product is CASQAWDKNTEAFF.

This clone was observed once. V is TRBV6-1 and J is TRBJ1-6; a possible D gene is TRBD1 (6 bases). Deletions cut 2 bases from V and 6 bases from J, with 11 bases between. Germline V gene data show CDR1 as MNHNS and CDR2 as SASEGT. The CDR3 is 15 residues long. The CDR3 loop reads CASSEIRGSNSPLHF. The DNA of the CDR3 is TGTGCCAGCAGTGAAATCAGGGGCTCTAATTCACCCCTCCACTTT.

CDR3 in DNA: TGTGCCAGTAGTATCATGAGCGGGAGCTACGAGCAGTACTTC. This gives the protein CASSIMSGSYEQYF. The V and J genes are TRBV19 and TRBJ2-7, with 8 bases identical to TRBD2. The CDR3 runs to 14 residues. Germline CDR1 reads LNHDA; CDR2 reads SQIVND (reference sequence). The ends lost 3 bases at V and 3 bases at J; junction bases unmatched: 4.

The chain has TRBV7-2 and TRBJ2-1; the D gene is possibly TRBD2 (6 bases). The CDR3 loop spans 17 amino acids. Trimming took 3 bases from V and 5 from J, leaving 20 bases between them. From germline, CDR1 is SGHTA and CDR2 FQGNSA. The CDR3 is CASSFAGNRAGDNEQFF. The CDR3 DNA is TGTGCCAGCAGCTTTGCGGGGAACAGAGCCGGGGACAATGAGCAGTTCTTC.